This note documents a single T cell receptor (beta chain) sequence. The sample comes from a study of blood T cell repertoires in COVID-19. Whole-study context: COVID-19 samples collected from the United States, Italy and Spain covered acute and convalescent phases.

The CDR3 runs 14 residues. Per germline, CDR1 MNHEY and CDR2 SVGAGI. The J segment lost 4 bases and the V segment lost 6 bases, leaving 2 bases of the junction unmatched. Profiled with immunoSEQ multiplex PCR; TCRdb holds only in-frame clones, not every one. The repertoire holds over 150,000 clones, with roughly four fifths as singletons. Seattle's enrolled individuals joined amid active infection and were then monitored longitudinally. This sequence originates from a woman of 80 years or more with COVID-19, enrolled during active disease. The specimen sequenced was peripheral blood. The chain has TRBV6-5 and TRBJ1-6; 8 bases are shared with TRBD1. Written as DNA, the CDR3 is TGTGCCAGCAGCAGGGACAGGTATAATTCACCCCTCCACTTT. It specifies CASSRDRYNSPLHF.